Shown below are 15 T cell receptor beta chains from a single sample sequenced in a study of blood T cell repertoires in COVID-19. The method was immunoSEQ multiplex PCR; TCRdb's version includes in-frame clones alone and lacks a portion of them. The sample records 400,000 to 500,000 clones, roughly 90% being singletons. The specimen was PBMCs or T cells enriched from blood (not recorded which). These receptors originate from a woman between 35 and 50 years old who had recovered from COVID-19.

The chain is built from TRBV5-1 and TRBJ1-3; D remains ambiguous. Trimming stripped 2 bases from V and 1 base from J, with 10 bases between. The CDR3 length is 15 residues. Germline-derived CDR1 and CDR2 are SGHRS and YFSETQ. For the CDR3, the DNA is TGCGCCAGCAGCTTATCACAGAGATCTGGAAACACCATATATTTT. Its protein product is CASSLSQRSGNTIYF.

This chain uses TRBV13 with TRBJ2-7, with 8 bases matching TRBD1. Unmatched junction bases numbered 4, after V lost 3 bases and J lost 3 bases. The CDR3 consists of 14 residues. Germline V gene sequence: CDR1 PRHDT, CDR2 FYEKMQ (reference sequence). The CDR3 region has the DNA TGTGCCAGCAGCTTCACAGGGGGACTCTACGAGCAGTACTTC. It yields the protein CASSFTGGLYEQYF.

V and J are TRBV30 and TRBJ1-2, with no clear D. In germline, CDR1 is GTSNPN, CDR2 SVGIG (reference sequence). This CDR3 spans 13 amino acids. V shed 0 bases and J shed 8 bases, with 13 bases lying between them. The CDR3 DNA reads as TGTGCCTGGAGTGTAGACATAATCAGCGGCTACACCTTC. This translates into CAWSVDIISGYTF.

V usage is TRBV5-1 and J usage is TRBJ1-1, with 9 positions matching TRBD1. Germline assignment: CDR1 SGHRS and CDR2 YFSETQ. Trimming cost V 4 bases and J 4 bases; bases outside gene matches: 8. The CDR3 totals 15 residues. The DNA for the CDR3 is TGCGCCAGCAGCAAAGGGACAGGGTGGGGCACTGAAGCTTTCTTT. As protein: CASSKGTGWGTEAFF.

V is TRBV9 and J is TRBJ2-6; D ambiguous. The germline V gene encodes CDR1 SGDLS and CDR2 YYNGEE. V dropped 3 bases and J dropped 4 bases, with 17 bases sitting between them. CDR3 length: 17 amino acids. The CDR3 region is CASSAGSPLRGANVLTF. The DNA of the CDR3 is TGTGCCAGCAGCGCCGGGTCCCCCTTAAGGGGGGCCAACGTCCTGACTTTC.

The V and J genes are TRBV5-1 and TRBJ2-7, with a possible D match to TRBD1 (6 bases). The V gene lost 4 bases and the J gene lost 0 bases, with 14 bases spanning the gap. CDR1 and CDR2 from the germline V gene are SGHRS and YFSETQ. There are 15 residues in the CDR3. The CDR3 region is CASSPGDTLSYEQYF. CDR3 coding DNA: TGCGCCAGCAGCCCCGGGGACACCCTCTCCTACGAGCAGTACTTC.

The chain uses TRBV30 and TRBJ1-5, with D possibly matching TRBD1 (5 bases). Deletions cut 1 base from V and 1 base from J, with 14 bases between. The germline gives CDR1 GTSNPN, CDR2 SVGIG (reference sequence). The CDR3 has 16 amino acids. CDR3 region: CAWSEEQGRSNQPQHF. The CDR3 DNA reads TGTGCCTGGAGTGAGGAGCAGGGAAGGAGCAATCAGCCCCAGCATTTT.

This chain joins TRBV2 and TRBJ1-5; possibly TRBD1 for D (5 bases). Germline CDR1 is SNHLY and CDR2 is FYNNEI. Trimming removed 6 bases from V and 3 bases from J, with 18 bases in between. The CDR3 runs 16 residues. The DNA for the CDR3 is TGTGCCAGCAGGAAAGGGGTAGGGCCGAACAATCAGCCCCAGCATTTT. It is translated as CASRKGVGPNNQPQHF.

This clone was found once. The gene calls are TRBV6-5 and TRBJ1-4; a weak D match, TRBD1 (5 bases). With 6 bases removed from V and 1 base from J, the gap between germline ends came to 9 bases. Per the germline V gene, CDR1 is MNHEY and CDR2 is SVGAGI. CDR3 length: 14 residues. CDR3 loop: CASRETVTNEKLFF. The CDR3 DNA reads TGTGCCAGCAGGGAGACAGTAACTAATGAAAAACTGTTTTTT.

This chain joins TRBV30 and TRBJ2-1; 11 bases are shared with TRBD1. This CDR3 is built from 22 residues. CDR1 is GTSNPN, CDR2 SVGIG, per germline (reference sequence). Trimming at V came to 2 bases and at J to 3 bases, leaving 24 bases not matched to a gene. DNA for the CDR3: TGTGCCTGGAGTCCTATCCTTCCAAGGACAGGGGGCGAAGTTCGATACTACAATGAGCAGTTCTTC. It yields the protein CAWSPILPRTGGEVRYYNEQFF.

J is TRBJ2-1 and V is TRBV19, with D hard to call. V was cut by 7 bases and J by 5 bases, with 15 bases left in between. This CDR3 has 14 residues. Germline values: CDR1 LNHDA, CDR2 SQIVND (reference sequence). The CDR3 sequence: CASKVSPQDNEQFF. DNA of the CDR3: TGTGCCAGTAAGGTGAGTCCCCAGGACAATGAGCAGTTCTTC.

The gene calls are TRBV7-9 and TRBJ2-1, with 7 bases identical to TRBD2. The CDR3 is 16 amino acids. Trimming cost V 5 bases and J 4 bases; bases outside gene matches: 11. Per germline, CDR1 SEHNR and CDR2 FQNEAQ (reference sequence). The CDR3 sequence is CASSPSTSRRYNEQFF. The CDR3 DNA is TGTGCCAGCAGCCCCTCGACTAGCAGAAGATACAATGAGCAGTTCTTC.

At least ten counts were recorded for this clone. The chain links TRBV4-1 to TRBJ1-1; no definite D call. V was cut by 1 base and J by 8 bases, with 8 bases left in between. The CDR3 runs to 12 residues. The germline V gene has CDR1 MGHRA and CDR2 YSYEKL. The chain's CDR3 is CASSQGDSEAFF. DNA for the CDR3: TGCGCCAGCAGCCAAGGAGACTCAGAAGCTTTCTTT.

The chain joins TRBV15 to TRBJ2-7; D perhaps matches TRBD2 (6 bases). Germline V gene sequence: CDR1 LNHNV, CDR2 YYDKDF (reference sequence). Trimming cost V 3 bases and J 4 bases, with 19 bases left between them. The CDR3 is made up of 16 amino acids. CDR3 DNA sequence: TGTGCCACCAGCAGGGACCCCCAAAAGGGGACTTACGAGCAGTACTTC. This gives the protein CATSRDPQKGTYEQYF.

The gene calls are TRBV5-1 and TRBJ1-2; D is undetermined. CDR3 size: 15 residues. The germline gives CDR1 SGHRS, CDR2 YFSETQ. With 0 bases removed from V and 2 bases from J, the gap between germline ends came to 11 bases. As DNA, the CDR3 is TGCGCCAGCAGCTTGGATGGGTCCAGGAACTATGGCTACACCTTC. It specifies CASSLDGSRNYGYTF.